Following are 10 T cell receptor beta chains from one sample sequenced in a study of prognosis after radiotherapy for stage I lung cancer. Genomic DNA was subjected to two-round multiplex PCR for amplification of TCR beta CDR3. The first round of PCR was done with primers that matched each TRBV and TRBJ gene. One entry per CDR3 protein, called by TCRdb with MiXCR from the multiplex PCR reads. This sample has approximately 30,000 distinct CDR3 sequences, with around a third found just once. The sequenced sample was PBMCs, obtained before or after stereotactic body radiation therapy (not recorded which). The origin of the receptors is a donor of 50 years or more with non-small cell lung cancer.

There are many counts of this clonotype. V gene TRBV30 combines with J gene TRBJ2-7; perhaps TRBD2 as D (5 bases). V dropped 3 bases and J dropped 7 bases, with 13 bases sitting between them. The V gene's germline CDR1 is GTSNPN and CDR2 SVGIG (reference sequence). The CDR3 runs to 12 residues. The CDR3 is CAWSRDSGEQYF. The CDR3 bases are TGTGCCTGGAGCCGGGATTCGGGGGAGCAGTACTTC.

As for this clonotype: Only one base separates this from a far larger clonotype, so it likely reflects a read error. The chain has TRBV6-8 and TRBJ2-5; D not resolved. V lost 4 bases, J lost 5 bases, and 8 bases lay in between. CDR1 MNHGY and CDR2 SAAAGT come from the germline V gene. The CDR3 is made up of 12 amino acids. DNA for the CDR3: TGTGCCAGCAGTTCCACCGCGGAGACCCAGTACTTC. The encoded protein is CASSSTAETQYF.

This chain uses TRBV6-1 with TRBJ2-2; D unclear. Trimming stripped 10 bases from V and 0 bases from J, with 15 bases between. Germline CDR1 is MNHNS and CDR2 is SASEGT. CDR3 length: 15 residues. The DNA of the CDR3 is TGTGCCACCCGGGTGGTACAAGCGAACACCGGGGAGCTGTTTTTT. Translation: CATRVVQANTGELFF.

This clonotype was counted at least ten times. V is TRBV2 and J is TRBJ2-1; D might be TRBD2 (5 bases). V lost 6 bases, J lost 4 bases, and 13 bases lay in between. The CDR3 is 14 amino acids. Germline V CDR1 and CDR2: SNHLY, FYNNEI. Here the CDR3 reads CASRAHGGYNEQFF. For the CDR3, the DNA is TGTGCCAGCAGGGCACACGGAGGATACAATGAGCAGTTCTTC.

This clonotype was recorded at least ten times. The rearrangement links TRBV3-1 to TRBJ1-4, with no clear D. Trimming took off 2 bases at V and 6 bases at J, with 7 bases between the two ends. Per the germline V gene, CDR1 is LGHDT and CDR2 is YNNKEL (reference sequence). The CDR3 totals 13 residues. The CDR3 DNA follows: TGTGCCAGCAGCCAACGGTTGCATGAAAAACTGTTTTTT. It encodes CASSQRLHEKLFF.

This sequence joins TRBV6-1 and TRBJ1-5; no clear D gene. Germline-derived CDR1 and CDR2 are MNHNS and SASEGT. The CDR3 extends over 15 amino acids. The ends were cut back, 8 bases at V and 2 bases at J, with 16 bases in the middle. The CDR3 region has the DNA TGTGCCAGCGGTCGCTATGACGTGGGCAATCAGCCCCAGCATTTT. It specifies CASGRYDVGNQPQHF.

This clonotype has only one observation. The chain joins TRBV6-2 or TRBV6-3 to TRBJ1-3, with no clear D. Trimming cost V 1 base and J 0 bases, with 10 bases left between them. Germline assignment: CDR1 MNHEY and CDR2 SVGEGT. The CDR3 is made up of 16 amino acids. The CDR3 spells CASSYLWDLSGNTIYF. For the CDR3, the DNA is TGTGCCAGCAGTTACTTGTGGGATCTCTCTGGAAACACCATATATTTT.

This clonotype was detected only once. This likely stems from a read error, as it lies one base from a far larger clone. The V gene is TRBV6-2 or TRBV6-3, the J gene TRBJ1-6; D might be TRBD1 (6 bases). The CDR3 contains 15 residues. The germline V and J ends were trimmed by 6 bases and 11 bases, with 20 bases remaining between them. Germline V lookup: CDR1 MNHEY, CDR2 SVGEGT. CDR3 protein: CASSPTGTGSPPLHF. The CDR3 DNA follows: TGTGCCAGCAGCCCAACAGGGACGGGTTCCCCACCCCTCCACTTT.

This clonotype was detected many times. This chain links TRBV4-2 with TRBJ2-3; 8 bases align to TRBD2. The CDR3 extends over 15 amino acids. Germline-derived CDR1 and CDR2 are LGHNA and YNFKEQ. The ends lost 2 bases at V and 2 bases at J; junction bases unmatched: 3. For the CDR3, the DNA is TGTGCCAGCAGCCAAACGACTAGCGACACAGATACGCAGTATTTT. This sequence encodes CASSQTTSDTDTQYF.

To note about this clonotype: The junction departs from germline at one end; a sequencing error may be responsible. The V gene is TRBV6-2 or TRBV6-3, the J gene TRBJ2-6, with D perhaps matching TRBD2 (6 bases). The CDR3 runs to 17 residues. Germline lookup yields CDR1 MNHEY and CDR2 SVGEGT. CDR3 amino acids: CASSLEGPISGANVLTF. The CDR3 bases are TGTGCCAGCAGTCTGGAGGGGCCCATCTCTGGGGCCAACGTACTGACTTTC.